The next 12 T cell receptor beta chains were all read from a single sample in a study of blood T cell repertoires in COVID-19 (dated by TCRdb to about 2020). The protocol used for the library was the immunoSEQ multiplex PCR assay. This is the immuneACCESS table as TCRdb keeps it, with only in-frame sequences that have V and J called. A part of the clones is gone; compared with another copy, unresolved V genes explain less than half, and the rest is unexplained. A total of fewer than 300,000 clones appear in this sample, roughly 80% of them only once. Over 4% of the sample is in the top ten clones. Sequencing was performed on PBMCs or T cells enriched from blood (not recorded which). The receptors were sampled from a man in his forties who had been exposed to COVID-19.

The rearrangement joins TRBV30 to TRBJ1-5; tentative D call: TRBD1 (5 bases). Germline V gene data show CDR1 as GTSNPN and CDR2 as SVGIG (reference sequence). V gave up 3 bases and J gave up 5 bases, with 11 bases separating them. The CDR3 is 13 residues long. The chain's CDR3 is CAWSPDSDQPQHF. Here the CDR3 DNA reads TGTGCCTGGAGCCCTGACAGTGATCAGCCCCAGCATTTT.

The CDR3 DNA sequence: TGTGCCAGCAGCCAAGATCTTGGGGGAGGGTTAGCCAAAAACATTCAGTACTTC. Translation gives CASSQDLGGGLAKNIQYF. This chain links TRBV4-2 with TRBJ2-4; 7 nucleotides agree with TRBD2. The CDR3 sequence is 18 residues long. Looked up from germline, CDR1 is LGHNA and CDR2 is YNFKEQ. The junction had 8 bases not matched to a gene; V was cut back by 0 bases and J by 0 bases.

J is TRBJ2-7 and V is TRBV30; 10 bases align to TRBD1. The V segment lost 5 bases and the J segment 5 bases; nucleotides outside the gene matches: 9. Germline V gene sequence: CDR1 GTSNPN, CDR2 SVGIG (reference sequence). This CDR3 is 14 amino acids long. CDR3 sequence: CAWGLGQGNNEQYF. The CDR3 coding sequence is TGTGCCTGGGGATTGGGACAGGGGAACAACGAGCAGTACTTC.

V gene TRBV30 combines with J gene TRBJ1-1; TRBD1 matches 7 bases. The CDR3 is made up of 12 amino acids. Losses at the gene ends were 6 bases for V and 3 bases for J; bases not matched to a gene: 4. Germline CDR1 and CDR2: GTSNPN and SVGIG (reference sequence). The DNA of the CDR3 is TGTGCCTGCAGGGGGGTTTACACTGAAGCTTTCTTT. Its translation: CACRGVYTEAFF.

This chain joins TRBV7-9 and TRBJ1-1; the D is unclear. Trimming removed 5 bases from V and 5 bases from J, with 9 bases in between. CDR3 length: 12 residues. Germline V gene data show CDR1 as SEHNR and CDR2 as FQNEAQ (reference sequence). CDR3 sequence: CASSNPGTEAFF. The CDR3 DNA is TGTGCCAGCAGCAATCCCGGGACTGAAGCTTTCTTT.

The chain links TRBV28 to TRBJ1-4; D perhaps matches TRBD1 (5 bases). Per germline, CDR1 MDHEN and CDR2 SYDVKM. The CDR3 runs to 14 residues. V dropped 6 bases and J dropped 1 base, with 9 bases sitting between them. CDR3 amino acids: CASRTDLTNEKLFF. CDR3 nucleotide sequence: TGTGCCAGCAGGACAGACCTAACTAATGAAAAACTGTTTTTT.

This clone has just one count. This rearrangement joins TRBV3-1 (or the pseudogene TRBV3-2) to TRBJ1-1, with D tentatively TRBD1 (5 bases). The CDR3 runs 15 residues. V lost 1 base, J lost 0 bases, and 9 bases lay in between. From germline, CDR1 is LGHDT and CDR2 YNNKEL (reference sequence). CDR3 nucleotide sequence: TGTGCCAGCAGCCAAGGGACAATAATGAACACTGAAGCTTTCTTT. The encoded protein is CASSQGTIMNTEAFF.

The chain has TRBV9 and TRBJ2-5; D remains unclear. Trimming removed 0 bases at V and 1 base at J, with 7 bases between. There are 14 residues in the CDR3. The germline gives CDR1 SGDLS, CDR2 YYNGEE. The CDR3 nucleotides read TGTGCCAGCAGCGTAGATCCGGGCCAAGAGACCCAGTACTTC. Translation: CASSVDPGQETQYF.

The chain joins TRBV18 to TRBJ2-6; no definite D call. Germline CDR1 is KGHSH and CDR2 is LQKENI. The CDR3 runs to 16 residues. Trimming pared 3 bases from V and 0 bases from J, leaving 9 bases between. CDR3 bases: TGTGCCAGCTCACCGAGGATCAGCTCTGGGGCCAACGTCCTGACTTTC. Protein sequence: CASSPRISSGANVLTF.

This clone has just a few counts. The chain employs TRBV18 and TRBJ1-2; no definite D call. Germline CDR1 and CDR2: KGHSH and LQKENI. CDR3 size: 15 residues. V lost 2 bases to trimming and J lost 3 bases, with 13 bases between them. CDR3 bases: TGTGCCAGCTCACCAGGCGGACCGGACTACTATGGCTACACCTTC. This gives the protein CASSPGGPDYYGYTF. Variable domain in full (rest from reference TRBV18 and TRBJ1-2): NAGVMQNPRHLVRRRGQEARLRCSPMKGHSHVYWYRQLPEEGLKFMVYLQKENIIDESGMPKERFSAEFPKEGPSILRIQQVVRGDSAAYFCASSPGGPDYYGYTFGSGTRLTVV.

Comments on this clone: Mismatch with germline at one junction end may stem from a read error. The chain employs TRBV3-1 (or the pseudogene TRBV3-2) and TRBJ1-1; no definite D call. The CDR3 spans 11 residues. Germline V gene lookup returns CDR1 LGHDT and CDR2 YNNKEL (reference sequence). The CDR3 bases are TGTGCCAGCAGCCAAGGATGGCCCAGAATCTTT. Protein: CASSQGWPRIF.

This chain links TRBV7-8 with TRBJ1-1; 7 bases fit TRBD1. V gave up 4 bases and J gave up 1 base; unmatched junction bases: 12. This CDR3 contains 17 residues. Germline V gene sequence: CDR1 SGHVS, CDR2 FQNEAQ. The CDR3 region is CASSSKGAAGKNTEAFF. CDR3 bases: TGTGCCAGCAGCTCCAAGGGGGCAGCGGGTAAGAACACTGAAGCTTTCTTT.